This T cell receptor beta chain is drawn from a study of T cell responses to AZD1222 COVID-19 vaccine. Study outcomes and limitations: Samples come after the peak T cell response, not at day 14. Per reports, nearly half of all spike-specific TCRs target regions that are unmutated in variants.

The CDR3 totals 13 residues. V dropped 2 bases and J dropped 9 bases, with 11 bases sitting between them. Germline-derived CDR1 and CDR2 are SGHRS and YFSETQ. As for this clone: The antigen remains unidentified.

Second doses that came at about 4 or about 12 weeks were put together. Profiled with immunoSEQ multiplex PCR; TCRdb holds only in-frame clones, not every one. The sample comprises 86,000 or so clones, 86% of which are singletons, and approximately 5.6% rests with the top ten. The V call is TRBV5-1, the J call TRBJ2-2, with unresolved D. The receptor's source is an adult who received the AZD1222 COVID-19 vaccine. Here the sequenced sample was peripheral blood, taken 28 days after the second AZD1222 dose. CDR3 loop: CASSFDPGRELFF. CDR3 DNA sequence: TGCGCCAGCAGCTTCGACCCGGGCCGGGAGCTGTTTTTT. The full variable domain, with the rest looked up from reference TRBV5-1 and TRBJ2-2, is KAGVTQTPRYLIKTRGQQVTLSCSPISGHRSVSWYQQTPGQGLQFLFEYFSETQRNKGNFPGRFSGRQFSNSRSEMNVSTLELGDSALYLCASSFDPGRELFFGEGSRLTVL.